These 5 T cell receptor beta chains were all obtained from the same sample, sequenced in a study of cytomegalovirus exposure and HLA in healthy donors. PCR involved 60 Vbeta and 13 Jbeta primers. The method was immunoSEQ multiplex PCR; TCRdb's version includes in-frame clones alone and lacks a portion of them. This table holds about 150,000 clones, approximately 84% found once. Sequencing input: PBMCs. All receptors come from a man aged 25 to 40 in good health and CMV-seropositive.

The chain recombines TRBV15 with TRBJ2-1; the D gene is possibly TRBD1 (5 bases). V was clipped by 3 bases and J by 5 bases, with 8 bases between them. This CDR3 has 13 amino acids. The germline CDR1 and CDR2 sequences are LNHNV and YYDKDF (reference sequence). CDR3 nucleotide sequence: TGTGCCACCAGCAGGGACATTCACAATGAGCAGTTCTTC. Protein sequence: CATSRDIHNEQFF.

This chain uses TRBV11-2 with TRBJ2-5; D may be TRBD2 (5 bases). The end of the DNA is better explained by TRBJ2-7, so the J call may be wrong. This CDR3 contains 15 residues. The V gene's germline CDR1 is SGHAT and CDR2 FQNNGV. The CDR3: CASSLDPSNHYEQYF. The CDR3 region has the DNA TGTGCCAGCAGCTTAGATCCTAGCAACCACTACGAGCAGTACTTC.

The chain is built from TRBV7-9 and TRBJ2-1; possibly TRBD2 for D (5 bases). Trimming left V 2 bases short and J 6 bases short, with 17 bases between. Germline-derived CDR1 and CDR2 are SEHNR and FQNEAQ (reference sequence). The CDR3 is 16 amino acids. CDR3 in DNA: TGTGCCAGCAGCTTATACGGACGGGGAGTGGGCAATGAGCAGTTCTTC. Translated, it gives CASSLYGRGVGNEQFF.

DNA of the CDR3: TGTGCCAGCAGCCCCCGGGACAGGGGCAACACTGAAGCTTTCTTT. It specifies CASSPRDRGNTEAFF. V gene TRBV5-4 combines with J gene TRBJ1-1, with TRBD1 matching over 10 bases. Germline V gene data show CDR1 as SGHNT and CDR2 as YYREEE (reference sequence). Trimming removed 4 bases from V and 2 bases from J; junction bases left unmatched: 5. The CDR3 runs to 15 residues.

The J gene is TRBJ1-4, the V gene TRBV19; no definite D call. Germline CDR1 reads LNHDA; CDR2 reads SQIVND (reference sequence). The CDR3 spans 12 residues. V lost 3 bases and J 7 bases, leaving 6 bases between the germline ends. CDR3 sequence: CASSIFGEKLFF. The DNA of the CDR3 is TGTGCCAGTAGTATCTTCGGTGAAAAACTGTTTTTT. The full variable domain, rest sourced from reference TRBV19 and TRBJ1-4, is DGGITQSPKYLFRKEGQNVTLSCEQNLNHDAMYWYRQDPGQGLRLIYYSQIVNDFQKGDIAEGYSVSREKKESFPLTVTSAQKNPTAFYLCASSIFGEKLFFGSGTQLSVL.